This TCR beta chain was recovered during a study of molecular identifiers for immune sequencing clone quantification (dated by TCRdb to 2017 to 2018). Describing the broader study: For a replicate experiment, RNA from approximately 20,000 or 100,000 naive CD8 T cells was divided into five aliquots, of which four were sequenced. CD8 T cells were used in a methods study to benchmark molecular-identifier clustering-based TCR repertoire sequencing (MIDCIRS) and TCR RNA copy counting.

About this clonotype itself: The antigen it binds to is not known. This may arise from a read error, as a much more abundant clone is one base away.

The receptor library was made with PCR. For sequencing, an Illumina HiSeq 4000 was employed. Bulk TCR libraries were prepared as previously described, using TCR primers listed in Table S5. The Qiagen AllPrep DNA/RNA kit was used to purify total RNA. Before analysis, reads from multiple sequencing runs of one library were combined. Regarding the original processing steps: Only reads with exact TCR constant sequence were kept, trimmed to 150 nt, and grouped by their 12-nt molecular barcodes. Reads in each barcode group were sub-clustered using a 15% Levenshtein threshold, and a quality-weighted consensus sequence was built for each RNA molecule. Non-functional sequences were filtered out, along with any lower-count sequence sitting one edit away from another sequence. Barcode sub-clusters with fewer than 20% of the maximum read count were removed, based on fitting two negative binomial distributions. The raw public data were reprocessed by TCRdb itself: fastp quality trimming at Q25, MiXCR clonotype calling, in-frame beta chains only. Merged by CDR3 protein, the rows form single entries marked with the most common genes and DNA. The V and J calls and clone size are TCRdb's, not the authors'. For this sample the table gives 300,000 to 400,000 distinct CDR3 sequences, of which about a fifth were detected only once. The top ten clones comprise approximately 0.85% of the sample.

V is clipped by 4 bases and J by 5 bases, and the sequence between their germline boundaries is 14 bases long. The CDR3, from cysteine to phenylalanine, totals 14 residues. Of the read, only the CDR3 DNA is kept; its 42 bases are in frame from base 1. CDR1 and CDR2, per the germline V gene (reference sequence), are LNHDA and SQIVND. Libraries of naive CD8 T cells were built from about 21,000 to 970,000 sorted cells, with 10%, 30% or 50% of the purified RNA used. On a BD FACSAria II, naive CD8 T cells were FACS-sorted as CD8+CD4-CCR7+CD45RA+ and collected into RLT Plus buffer. Detection sensitivity was tested by spiking Jurkat RNA equal to fewer than twelve TCR copies' worth into samples containing 20,000-1,000,000 naive CD8 T cells. CD8 T cells were enriched using RosetteSep CD8+ T Cell Enrichment Cocktail and Ficoll-Paque, and the enriched cells then underwent ACK red cell lysis. Beyond this particular receptor, the publication reports: About 3 recovered TCR RNA copies per cell were obtained by modeling, versus roughly 9.7 by digital PCR, implying a capture efficiency of 30% to 35%. Even against a background of about a million naive CD8 T cells, spiked-in Jurkat TCR RNA amounting to a single cell's worth was reported to be detectable. In CMV-specific effector cells, over 98% of molecules were held by clones above 20 RNA copies, whereas under 1% of molecules were held by such clones in naive cells. Highly expanded clone sizes could be underestimated because identical TCR molecules may share a barcode. The naive libraries included spiked-in Jurkat TCR RNA (fewer than 11 copies' worth), and this Jurkat TCR RNA is not part of the donor repertoire. When barcode sub-clustering was omitted, TCR diversity was inflated by chimeric consensus sequences, with chimeras reaching as high as 47%.

This TCR was recovered from a human donor in good health. Some libraries in this study had Jurkat cell RNA spiked in. The sample was naive CD8+ T cells from blood, with Jurkat cell RNA spiked in. The cell subset or site label for this specimen denotes: FACS-sorted CD8+CD4-CCR7+CD45RA+ naive T cells. The V and J segments used are TRBV19 and TRBJ1-2, with no confidently assigned D gene. Here the CDR3 is given as CASSTMTATYGYTF. The sequenced DNA is TGTGCCAGTAGTACAATGACGGCCACTTATGGCTACACCTTC.